Presented here are 3 T cell receptor beta chains from one specimen sequenced in a study of blood T cell repertoires in COVID-19. Assay used: immunoSEQ multiplex PCR; TCRdb lists only in-frame clones, some missing. The sample contains about 130,000 clones, roughly 85% of which appear only once. Sequencing was carried out using peripheral blood. Receptors originate from an elderly man with active or convalescent COVID-19.

The chain combines TRBV11-3 with TRBJ2-1; TRBD1 agrees at 8 bases. The CDR3 covers 15 residues. J was trimmed by 9 bases and V by 5 bases; bases with no gene match: 12. Germline loops: CDR1 SGHNT, CDR2 YENEEA. CDR3 in amino acids: CASSPRDRPTTEQFF. In DNA form, the CDR3 reads TGTGCCAGCAGCCCCCGGGACAGGCCTACAACTGAGCAGTTCTTC.

The rearrangement links TRBV6-4 to TRBJ2-3, with D perhaps matching TRBD1 (7 bases). The germline V gene has CDR1 MRHNA and CDR2 SNTAGT. Trimming cost V 6 bases and J 0 bases, with 13 bases left between them. The CDR3 loop spans 15 amino acids. CDR3 protein: CASSATGTSTDTQYF. For the CDR3, the DNA is TGTGCCAGCAGCGCGACAGGGACTAGCACAGATACGCAGTATTTT.

Regarding this clone: Distinct nucleotide sequences in the sample also encode this CDR3. The CDR3 reads CASSRTGDTEAFF. In nucleotides, the CDR3 is TGTGCCAGCAGCAGAACAGGGGACACTGAAGCTTTCTTT. The gene calls are TRBV6-4 and TRBJ1-1; 7 nucleotides align to TRBD1. This CDR3 has 13 amino acids. The germline gives CDR1 MRHNA, CDR2 SNTAGT. Losses at the gene ends were 6 bases for V and 3 bases for J; bases not matched to a gene: 4.